This TCR beta chain was retrieved from a study of CD8 T cells in ankylosing spondylitis. This clonotype occurred a few times. TCRdb independently ran MiXCR on the 5' RACE reads; one entry per CDR3 protein. The data show nearly 250,000 distinct CDR3 sequences, 30% to 35% seen once. The clonotype originates from a male donor with ankylosing spondylitis or in good health (not recorded which). The sample comprised blood, either unsorted or a sorted T cell fraction (not recorded which).

In DNA form, the CDR3 reads TGTGCCAGCAGCCGGCCCGGGGATACGCAGTATTTT. Its protein product is CASSRPGDTQYF. The chain couples TRBV7-2 to TRBJ2-3; D unclear. V was clipped by 5 bases and J by 6 bases, with 9 bases between them. Germline-derived CDR1 and CDR2 are SGHTA and FQGNSA. CDR3 length: 12 residues.